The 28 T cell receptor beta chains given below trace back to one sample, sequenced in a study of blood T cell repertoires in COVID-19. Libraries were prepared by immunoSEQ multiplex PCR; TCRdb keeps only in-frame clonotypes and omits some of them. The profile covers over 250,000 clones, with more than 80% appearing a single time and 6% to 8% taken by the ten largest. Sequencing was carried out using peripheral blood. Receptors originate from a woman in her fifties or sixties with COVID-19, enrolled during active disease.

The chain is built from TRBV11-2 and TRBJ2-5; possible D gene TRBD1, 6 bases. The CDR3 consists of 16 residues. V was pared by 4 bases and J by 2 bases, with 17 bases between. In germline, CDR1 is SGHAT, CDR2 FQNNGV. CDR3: CASSSPLQGKQETQYF. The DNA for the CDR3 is TGTGCCAGCAGCTCACCCCTTCAGGGGAAACAAGAGACCCAGTACTTC. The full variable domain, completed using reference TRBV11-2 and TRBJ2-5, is EAGVAQSPRYKIIEKRQSVAFWCNPISGHATLYWYQQILGQGPKLLIQFQNNGVVDDSQLPKDRFSAERLKGVDSTLKIQPAKLEDSAVYLCASSSPLQGKQETQYFGPGTRLLVL.

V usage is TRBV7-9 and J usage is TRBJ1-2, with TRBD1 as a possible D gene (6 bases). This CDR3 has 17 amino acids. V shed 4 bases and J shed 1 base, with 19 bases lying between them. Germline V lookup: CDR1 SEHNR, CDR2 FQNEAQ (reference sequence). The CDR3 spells CASSYDPTGNNNYGYTF. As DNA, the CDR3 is TGTGCCAGCAGCTACGATCCGACAGGAAATAATAACTATGGCTACACCTTC.

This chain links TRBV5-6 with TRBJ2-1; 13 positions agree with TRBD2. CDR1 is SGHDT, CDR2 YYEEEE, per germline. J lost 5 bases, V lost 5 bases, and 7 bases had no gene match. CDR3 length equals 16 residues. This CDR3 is CASRFRGTSGNNEQFF. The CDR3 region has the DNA TGTGCCAGCAGATTTCGCGGGACTAGCGGGAACAATGAGCAGTTCTTC.

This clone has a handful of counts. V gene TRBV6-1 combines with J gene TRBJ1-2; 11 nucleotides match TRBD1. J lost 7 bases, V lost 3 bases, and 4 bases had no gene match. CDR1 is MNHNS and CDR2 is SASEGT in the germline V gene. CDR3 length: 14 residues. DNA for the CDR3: TGTGCCAGCAGTGAGGACAGGGGGCGAGGTGGCTACACCTTC. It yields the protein CASSEDRGRGGYTF.

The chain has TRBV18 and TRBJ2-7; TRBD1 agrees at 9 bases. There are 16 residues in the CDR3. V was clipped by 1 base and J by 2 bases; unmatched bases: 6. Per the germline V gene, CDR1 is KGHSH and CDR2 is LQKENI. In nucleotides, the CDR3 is TGTGCCAGCTCACCACTTACCGGACAGGGGACCTACGAGCAGTACTTC. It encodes CASSPLTGQGTYEQYF.

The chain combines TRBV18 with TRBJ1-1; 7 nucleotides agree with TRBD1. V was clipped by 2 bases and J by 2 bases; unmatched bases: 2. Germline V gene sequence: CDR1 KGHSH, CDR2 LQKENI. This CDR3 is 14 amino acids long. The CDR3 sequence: CASSPDRVNTEAFF. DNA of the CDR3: TGTGCCAGCTCACCAGACAGGGTAAACACTGAAGCTTTCTTT.

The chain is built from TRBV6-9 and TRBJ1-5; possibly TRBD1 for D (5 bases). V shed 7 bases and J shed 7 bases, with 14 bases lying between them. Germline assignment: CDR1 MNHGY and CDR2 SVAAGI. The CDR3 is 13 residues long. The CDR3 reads CASMEGLQQPQHF. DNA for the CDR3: TGTGCCAGCATGGAGGGACTTCAACAGCCCCAGCATTTT.

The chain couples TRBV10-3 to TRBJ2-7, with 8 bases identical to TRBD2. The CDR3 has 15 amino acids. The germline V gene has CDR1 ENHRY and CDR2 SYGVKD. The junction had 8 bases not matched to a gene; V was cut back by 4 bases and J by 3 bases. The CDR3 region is CAISATSGTNYEQYF. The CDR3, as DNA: TGTGCCATCAGTGCTACTAGCGGAACAAACTACGAGCAGTACTTC.

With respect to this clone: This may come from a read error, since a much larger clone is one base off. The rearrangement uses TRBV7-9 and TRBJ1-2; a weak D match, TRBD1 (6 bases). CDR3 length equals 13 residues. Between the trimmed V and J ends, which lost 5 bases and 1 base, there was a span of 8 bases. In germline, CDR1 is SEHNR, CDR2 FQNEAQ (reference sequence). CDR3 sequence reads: CASSLQGNYGYTF. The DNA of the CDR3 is TGTGCCAGCAGCCTACAGGGTAACTATGGCTACACCTTC.

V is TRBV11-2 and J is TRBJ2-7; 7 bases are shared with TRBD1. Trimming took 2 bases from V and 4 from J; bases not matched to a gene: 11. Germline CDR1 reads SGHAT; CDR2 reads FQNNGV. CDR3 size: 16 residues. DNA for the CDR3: TGTGCCAGCAGCTTAAATAGACAGGGCGGTTGGTACGAGCAGTACTTC. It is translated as CASSLNRQGGWYEQYF.

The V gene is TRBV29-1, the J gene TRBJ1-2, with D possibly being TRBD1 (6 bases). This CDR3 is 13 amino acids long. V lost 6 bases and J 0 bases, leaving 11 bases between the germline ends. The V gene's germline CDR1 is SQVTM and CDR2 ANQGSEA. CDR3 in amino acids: CSVRGQTNYGYTF. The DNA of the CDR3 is TGCAGCGTCAGGGGCCAGACTAACTATGGCTACACCTTC.

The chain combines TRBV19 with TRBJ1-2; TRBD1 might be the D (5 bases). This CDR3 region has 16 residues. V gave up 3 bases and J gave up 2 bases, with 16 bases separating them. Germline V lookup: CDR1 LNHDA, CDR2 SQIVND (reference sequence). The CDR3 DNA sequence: TGTGCCAGTAGTATTTTTCGTGGCAGGGAAAACTATGGCTACACCTTC. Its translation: CASSIFRGRENYGYTF.

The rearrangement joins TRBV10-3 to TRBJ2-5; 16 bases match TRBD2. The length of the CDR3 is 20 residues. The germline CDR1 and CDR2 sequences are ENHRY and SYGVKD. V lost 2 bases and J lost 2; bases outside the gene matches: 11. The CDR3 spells CAISEPGTSGREKRQETQYF. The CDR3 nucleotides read TGTGCCATCAGTGAGCCCGGGACTAGCGGGAGGGAGAAGCGGCAAGAGACCCAGTACTTC.

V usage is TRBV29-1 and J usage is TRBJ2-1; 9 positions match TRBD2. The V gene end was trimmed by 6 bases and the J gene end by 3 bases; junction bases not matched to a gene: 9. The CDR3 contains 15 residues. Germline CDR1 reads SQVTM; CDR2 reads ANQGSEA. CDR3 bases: TGCAGCGTCCACCCCTCTAGCGGGAACTACAATGAGCAGTTCTTC. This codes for CSVHPSSGNYNEQFF.

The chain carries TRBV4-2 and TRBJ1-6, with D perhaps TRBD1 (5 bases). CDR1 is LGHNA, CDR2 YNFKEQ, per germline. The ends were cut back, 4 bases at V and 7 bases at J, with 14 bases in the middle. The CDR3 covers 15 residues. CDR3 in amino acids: CASSPLDGGNSPLHF. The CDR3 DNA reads TGTGCCAGCAGCCCCCTCGACGGGGGAAATTCACCCCTCCACTTT.

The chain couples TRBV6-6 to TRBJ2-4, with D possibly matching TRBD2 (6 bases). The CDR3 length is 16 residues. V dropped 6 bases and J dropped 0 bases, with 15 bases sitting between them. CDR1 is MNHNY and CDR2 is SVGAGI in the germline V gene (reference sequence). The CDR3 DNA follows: TGTGCCAGCAGGGGAGGAACCACCCAAGCCAAAAACATTCAGTACTTC. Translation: CASRGGTTQAKNIQYF.

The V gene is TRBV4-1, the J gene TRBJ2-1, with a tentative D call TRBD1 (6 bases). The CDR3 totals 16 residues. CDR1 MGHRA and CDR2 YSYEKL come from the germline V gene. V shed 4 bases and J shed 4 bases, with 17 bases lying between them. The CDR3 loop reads CASSRTGTGSYNEQFF. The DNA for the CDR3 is TGCGCCAGCAGCCGCACAGGGACCGGCAGTTACAATGAGCAGTTCTTC.

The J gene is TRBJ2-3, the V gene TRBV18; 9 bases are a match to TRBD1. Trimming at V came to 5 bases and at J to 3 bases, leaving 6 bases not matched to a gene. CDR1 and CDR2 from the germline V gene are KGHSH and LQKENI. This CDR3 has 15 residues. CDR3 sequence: CASSSQGAMTDTQYF. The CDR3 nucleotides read TGTGCCAGCTCATCACAGGGGGCTATGACAGATACGCAGTATTTT.

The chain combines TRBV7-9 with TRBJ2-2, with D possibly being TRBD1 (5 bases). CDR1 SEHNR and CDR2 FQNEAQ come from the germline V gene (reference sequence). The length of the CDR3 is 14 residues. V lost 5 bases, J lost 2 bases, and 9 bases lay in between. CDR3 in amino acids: CASSADTNTGELFF. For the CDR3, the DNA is TGTGCCAGCAGCGCGGACACCAACACCGGGGAGCTGTTTTTT. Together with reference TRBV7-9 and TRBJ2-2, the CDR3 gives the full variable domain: DTGVSQNPRHKITKRGQNVTFRCDPISEHNRLYWYRQTLGQGPEFLTYFQNEAQLEKSRLLSDRFSAERPKGSFSTLEIQRTEQGDSAMYLCASSADTNTGELFFGEGSRLTVL.

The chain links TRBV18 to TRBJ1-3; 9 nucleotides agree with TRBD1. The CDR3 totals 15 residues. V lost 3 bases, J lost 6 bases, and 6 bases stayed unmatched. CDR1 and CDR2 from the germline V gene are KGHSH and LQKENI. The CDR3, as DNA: TGTGCCAGCTCACCCGGCGGACAGGGGAAAAACACCATATATTTT. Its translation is CASSPGGQGKNTIYF.

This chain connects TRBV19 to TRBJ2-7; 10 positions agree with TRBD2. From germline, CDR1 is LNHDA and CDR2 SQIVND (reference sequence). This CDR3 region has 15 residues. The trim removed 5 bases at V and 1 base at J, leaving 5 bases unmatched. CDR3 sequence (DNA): TGTGCCAGTAGTTTCGGGACTAGCGCTTCCTACGAGCAGTACTTC. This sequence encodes CASSFGTSASYEQYF.

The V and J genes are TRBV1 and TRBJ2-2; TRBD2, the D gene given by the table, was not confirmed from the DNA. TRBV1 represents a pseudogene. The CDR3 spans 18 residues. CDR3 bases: TGCACCAGCAGCCAAGATGAGTCTGGGAGGGAAAACACCGGGGAGCTGTTTTTT. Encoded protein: CTSSQDESGRENTGELFF.

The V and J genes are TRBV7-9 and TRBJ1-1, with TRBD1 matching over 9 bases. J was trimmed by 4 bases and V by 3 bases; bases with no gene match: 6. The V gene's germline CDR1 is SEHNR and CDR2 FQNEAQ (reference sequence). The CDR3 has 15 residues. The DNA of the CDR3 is TGTGCCAGCAGCTTTAGGACAGGGGAGAGCACTGAAGCTTTCTTT. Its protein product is CASSFRTGESTEAFF.

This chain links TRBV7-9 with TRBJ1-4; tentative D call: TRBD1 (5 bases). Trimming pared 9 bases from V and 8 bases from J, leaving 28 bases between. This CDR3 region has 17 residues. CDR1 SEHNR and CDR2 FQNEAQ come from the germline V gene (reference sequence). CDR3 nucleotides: TGTGCCAGTCAATCCTTCATCGCAGGGTCCGGCGCGGAAAAACTGTTTTTT. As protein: CASQSFIAGSGAEKLFF.

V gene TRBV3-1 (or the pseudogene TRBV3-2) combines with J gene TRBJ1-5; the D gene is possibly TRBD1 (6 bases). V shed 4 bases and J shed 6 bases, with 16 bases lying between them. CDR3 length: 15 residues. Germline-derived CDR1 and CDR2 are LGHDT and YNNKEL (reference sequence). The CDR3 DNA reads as TGTGCCAGCAGCCCCGCGGCGGGGGCGGGTCAGCCCCAGCATTTT. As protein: CASSPAAGAGQPQHF.

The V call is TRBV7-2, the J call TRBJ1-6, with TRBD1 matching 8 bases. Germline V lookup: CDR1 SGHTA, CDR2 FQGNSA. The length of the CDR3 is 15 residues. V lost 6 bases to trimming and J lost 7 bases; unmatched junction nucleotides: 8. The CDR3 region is CASRHTGGRNSPLHF. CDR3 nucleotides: TGTGCCAGCAGACACACAGGGGGAAGGAATTCACCCCTCCACTTT. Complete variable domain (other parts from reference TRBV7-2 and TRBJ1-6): GAGVSQSPSNKVTEKGKDVELRCDPISGHTALYWYRQSLGQGLEFLIYFQGNSAPDKSGLPSDRFSAERTGGSVSTLTIQRTQQEDSAVYLCASRHTGGRNSPLHFGNGTRLTVT.

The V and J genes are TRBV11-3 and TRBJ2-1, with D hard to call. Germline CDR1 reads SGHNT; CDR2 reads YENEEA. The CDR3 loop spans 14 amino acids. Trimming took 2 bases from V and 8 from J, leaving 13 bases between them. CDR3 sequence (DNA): TGTGCCAGCAGCTTAAGTGCTAGTAAGGATGAGCAGTTCTTC. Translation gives CASSLSASKDEQFF.

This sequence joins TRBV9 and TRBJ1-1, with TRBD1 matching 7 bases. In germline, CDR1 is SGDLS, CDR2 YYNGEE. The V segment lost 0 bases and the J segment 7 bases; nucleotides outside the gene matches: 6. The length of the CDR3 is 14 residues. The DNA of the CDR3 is TGTGCCAGCAGCGTAGTGTCAGGGGGTGGTGAAGCTTTCTTT. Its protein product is CASSVVSGGGEAFF. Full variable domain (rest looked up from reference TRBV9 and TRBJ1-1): DSGVTQTPKHLITATGQRVTLRCSPRSGDLSVYWYQQSLDQGLQFLIQYYNGEERAKGNILERFSAQQFPDLHSELNLSSLELGDSALYFCASSVVSGGGEAFFGQGTRLTVV.